This T cell receptor (beta chain) was sequenced during a study of blood T cell repertoires in COVID-19. Here immunoSEQ multiplex PCR was the method, and the copy in TCRdb shows in-frame clones only, minus some. The sample has about 280,000 clones; roughly 85% are singletons. Trimming cost V 4 bases and J 3 bases; bases outside gene matches: 9. This CDR3 region has 16 residues. Germline CDR1 reads SGDLS; CDR2 reads YYNGEE. This rearrangement joins TRBV9 to TRBJ1-2, with 10 bases matching TRBD1. Sample: peripheral blood. The TCR originated in a woman aged 50 to 60 who had recovered from COVID-19. CDR3 DNA: TGTGCCAGCAGCCGAGGGGGGACAGGGGTACACTATGGCTACACCTTC. Residues: CASSRGGTGVHYGYTF.